This TCR beta chain came from a study of identical twins. This clonotype occurred a few times. The J segment lost 5 bases and the V segment lost 8 bases, leaving 8 bases of the junction unmatched. This CDR3 spans 13 amino acids. Germline values: CDR1 SNHLY, CDR2 FYNNEI. TCRdb processed the 5' RACE reads anew with MiXCR; each CDR3 protein has one entry. Of around 650,000 distinct CDR3 sequences listed, 7% to 7.5% are singletons. The data also belong to a second study, concerning yellow fever vaccine responses in identical twins.

The source material was PBMCs. This sequence joins TRBV2 and TRBJ2-7; 8 bases map to TRBD1. The receptor was isolated from a woman aged 18 to 35 in good health. CDR3 nucleotide sequence: TGTGCCAGCTGCAACAGGGGGGTAGACGAGCAGTACTTC. Translating gives CASCNRGVDEQYF.